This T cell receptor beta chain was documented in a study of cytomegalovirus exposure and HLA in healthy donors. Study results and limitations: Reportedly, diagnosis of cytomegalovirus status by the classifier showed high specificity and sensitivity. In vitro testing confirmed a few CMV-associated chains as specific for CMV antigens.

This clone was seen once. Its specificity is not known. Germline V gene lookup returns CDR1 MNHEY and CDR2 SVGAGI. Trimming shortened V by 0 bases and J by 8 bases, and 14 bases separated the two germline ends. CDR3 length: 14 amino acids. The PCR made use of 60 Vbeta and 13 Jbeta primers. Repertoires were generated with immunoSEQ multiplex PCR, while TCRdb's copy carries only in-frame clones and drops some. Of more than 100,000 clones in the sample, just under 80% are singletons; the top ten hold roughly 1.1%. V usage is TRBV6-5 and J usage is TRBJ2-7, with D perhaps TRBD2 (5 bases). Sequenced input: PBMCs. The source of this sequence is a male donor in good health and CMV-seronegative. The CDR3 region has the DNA TGTGCCAGCAGTTACTCCCGGTCCGGGGAGCAGCAGTACTTC. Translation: CASSYSRSGEQQYF.